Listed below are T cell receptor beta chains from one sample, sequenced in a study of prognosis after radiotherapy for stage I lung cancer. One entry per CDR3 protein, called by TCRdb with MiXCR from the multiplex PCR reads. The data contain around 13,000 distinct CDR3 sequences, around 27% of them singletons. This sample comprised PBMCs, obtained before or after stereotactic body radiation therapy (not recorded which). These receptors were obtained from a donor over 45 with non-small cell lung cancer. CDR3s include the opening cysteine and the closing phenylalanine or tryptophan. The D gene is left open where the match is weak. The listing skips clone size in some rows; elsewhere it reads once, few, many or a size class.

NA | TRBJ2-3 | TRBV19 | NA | TGTGCAAGTAGTATCTGCACAGATACGCAGTATTTT | CASSICTDTQYF
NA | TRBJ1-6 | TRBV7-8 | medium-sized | TGTGCCAGTAAAAGGGGGGGGGCAGGGATCAGTTCACCCCTCCACTTT | CASKRGGAGISSPLHF
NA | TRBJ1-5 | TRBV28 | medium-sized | TGTGCCAGCAGTTTGCCGTCTACAGGGTATCAGCCCCAGCATTTT | CASSLPSTGYQPQHF
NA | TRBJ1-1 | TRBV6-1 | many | TGTGCCAGCAGTGAAATAGGTCCTTACCAAGCTTTCTTT | CASSEIGPYQAFF
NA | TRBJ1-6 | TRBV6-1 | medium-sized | TGTGCCAGCAGTGCAGCCGGGAATTCACCCCTCCACTTT | CASSAAGNSPLHF
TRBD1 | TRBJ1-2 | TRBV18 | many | TGTGCCAGCTCACCGGGACAGGGTTATGGCTACACCTTC | CASSPGQGYGYTF
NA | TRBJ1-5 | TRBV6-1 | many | TGTGCCAGCAGTGAGCAACAGGGTCATTATAGCAATCAGCCCCAGCATTTT | CASSEQQGHYSNQPQHF
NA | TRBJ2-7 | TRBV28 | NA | TGTGTCAGCAGCCAACAGCACTACGATCAGTACTTC | CVSSQQHYDQYF
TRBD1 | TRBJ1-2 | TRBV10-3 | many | TGTGCCATCAGTTCGACAGGGAAGGCCTATGGCTACACCTTC | CAISSTGKAYGYTF
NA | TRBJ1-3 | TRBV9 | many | TGTGCCAGCAGCGTAGAGACAGGCTCTGGAAACACCATATATTTT | CASSVETGSGNTIYF
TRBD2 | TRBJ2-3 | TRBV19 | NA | TGTGACAGTAGTATCCGGGGGGCAGATACGCAGTATTTT | CDSSIRGADTQYF
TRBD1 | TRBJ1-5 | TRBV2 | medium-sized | TGTGCCAGCAGTGAAGGACGGACAGGGTGGAATCAGCCCCAGCATTTT | CASSEGRTGWNQPQHF
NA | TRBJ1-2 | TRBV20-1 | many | TGCAGTGCTAGGAGAAGCCCCCCCTTGTATGGCTACACCTTC | CSARRSPPLYGYTF
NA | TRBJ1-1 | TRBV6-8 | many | TGTGCCAGCAGTGGGCCTTGGACGCGGCCGAACACTGAAGCTTTCTTT | CASSGPWTRPNTEAFF
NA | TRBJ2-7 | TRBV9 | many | TGTGCCAGCTCCCCCGGACACTCCTACGAGCAGTACTTC | CASSPGHSYEQYF